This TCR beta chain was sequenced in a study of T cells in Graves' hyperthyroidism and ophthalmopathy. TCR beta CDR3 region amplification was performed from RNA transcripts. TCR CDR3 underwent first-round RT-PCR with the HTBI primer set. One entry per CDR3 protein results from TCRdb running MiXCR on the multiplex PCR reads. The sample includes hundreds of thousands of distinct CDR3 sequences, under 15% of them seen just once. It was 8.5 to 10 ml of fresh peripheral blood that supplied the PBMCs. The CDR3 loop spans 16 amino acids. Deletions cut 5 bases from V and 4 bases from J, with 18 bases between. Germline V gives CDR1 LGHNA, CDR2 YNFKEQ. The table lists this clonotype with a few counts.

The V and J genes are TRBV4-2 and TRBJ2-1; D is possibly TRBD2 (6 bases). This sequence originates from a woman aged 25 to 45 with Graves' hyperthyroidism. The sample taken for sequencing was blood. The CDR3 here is CASSSISGSAYNEQFF. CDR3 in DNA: TGTGCCAGCAGCTCGATCAGCGGGTCTGCTTACAATGAGCAGTTCTTC.